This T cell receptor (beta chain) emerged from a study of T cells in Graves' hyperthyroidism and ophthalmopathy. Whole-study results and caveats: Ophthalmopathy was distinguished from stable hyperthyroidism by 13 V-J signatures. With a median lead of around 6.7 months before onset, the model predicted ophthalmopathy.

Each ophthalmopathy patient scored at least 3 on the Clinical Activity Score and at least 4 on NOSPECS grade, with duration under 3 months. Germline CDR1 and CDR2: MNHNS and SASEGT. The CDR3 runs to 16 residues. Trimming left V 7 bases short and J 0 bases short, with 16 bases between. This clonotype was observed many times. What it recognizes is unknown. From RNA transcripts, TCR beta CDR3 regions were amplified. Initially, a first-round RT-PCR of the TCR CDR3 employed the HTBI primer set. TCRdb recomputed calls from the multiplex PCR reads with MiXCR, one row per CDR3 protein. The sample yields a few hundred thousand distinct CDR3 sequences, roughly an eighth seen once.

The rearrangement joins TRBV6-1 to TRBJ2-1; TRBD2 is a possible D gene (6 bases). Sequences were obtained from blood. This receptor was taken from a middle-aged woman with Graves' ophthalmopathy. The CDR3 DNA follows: TGTGCCAGCATCTTCTTGGCGGGGAGCTCCTACAATGAGCAGTTCTTC. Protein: CASIFLAGSSYNEQFF.